The T cell receptor (beta chain) described here comes from a study of PD-1 blockade in classical Hodgkin lymphoma. Study-wide context: The patients were dosed with nivolumab 3 mg/kg, infused intravenously every 2 weeks.

Study results and caveats: Among the patients, those starting nivolumab under 1 year after ASCT were excluded. Complete responders had baseline diversity similar to newly diagnosed patients. In CD4+ cells, TCR diversity went up significantly by C4D1, but in CD8+ cells it did not.

With 3 bases clipped from V and 8 bases from J, the junction kept 10 bases outside the gene matches. Looked up from germline, CDR1 is MGHRA and CDR2 is YSYEKL. The CDR3 extends over 15 amino acids. Every patient had relapsed following autologous stem cell transplantation, and cohorts differed in brentuximab vedotin exposure. Here immunoSEQ multiplex PCR was the method, and the copy in TCRdb shows in-frame clones only, minus some. The sample includes about 84,000 clones, about 89% of them seen just once. Of note for this clone: What it binds is not known.

The chain employs TRBV4-1 and TRBJ1-1; 9 bases are shared with TRBD1. Sequencing used peripheral blood mononuclear cells (PBMCs), obtained at baseline. The source of this sequence is a human donor with classical Hodgkin lymphoma. DNA of the CDR3: TGCGCCAGCAGCCACCAGACAGGGGGTGTCCCGGAAGCTTTCTTT. Translating it yields CASSHQTGGVPEAFF.